This TCR beta chain was identified during a study of blood T cell repertoires in COVID-19. Across the whole study: From the United States, Italy and Spain came samples of acute and convalescent COVID-19.

Only in-frame clones appear in the TCRdb table, and some are missing; sequencing was by immunoSEQ multiplex PCR. The table lists 300,000 or so clones, 88% of them singletons. Per the germline V gene, CDR1 is LNHNV and CDR2 is YYDKDF (reference sequence). The CDR3 has 15 amino acids. The V end lost 0 bases, the J end lost 0 bases, and 8 bases lay between the germline ends. The sequence came from a woman aged 25-40 years who had recovered from COVID-19. V usage is TRBV15 and J usage is TRBJ1-1, with D unresolved. Sequenced sample: peripheral blood. DNA of the CDR3: TGTGCCACCAGCAGAGAGCGGGGTCTGAACACTGAAGCTTTCTTT. Its protein is CATSRERGLNTEAFF.